This T cell receptor (beta chain) appears in the sequencing data of a study of STAT3 mutations in large granular lymphocyte leukemia. Overall study findings and caveats: Every T-LGLL patient had at least one immunodominant TCRbeta clonotype. Variable sampling intervals and differing treatment regimens complicated linking therapy response to TCR clonal burden changes.

Some clones are missing from TCRdb's copy, which holds only in-frame ones; the method was immunoSEQ multiplex PCR. The table has roughly 14,000 clones, about nine tenths seen once. Notes on this clone: Its target is unknown.

This receptor was taken from a woman between 50 and 59 years old with T-cell large granular lymphocyte leukemia. Some clones in this sample may be carry-over from other donors' samples. The sequenced material came from peripheral blood mononuclear cells.

The CDR3 protein is CASSYLYEQYF. The CDR3 nucleotides are TGTGCCAGCAGTTACCTCTACGAGCAGTACTTC. This chain uses TRBV6-5 with TRBJ2-7; D gene ambiguous. Germline V gene sequence: CDR1 MNHEY, CDR2 SVGAGI. The germline V and J ends were trimmed by 2 bases and 3 bases, with 2 bases remaining between them. CDR3 length: 11 residues.